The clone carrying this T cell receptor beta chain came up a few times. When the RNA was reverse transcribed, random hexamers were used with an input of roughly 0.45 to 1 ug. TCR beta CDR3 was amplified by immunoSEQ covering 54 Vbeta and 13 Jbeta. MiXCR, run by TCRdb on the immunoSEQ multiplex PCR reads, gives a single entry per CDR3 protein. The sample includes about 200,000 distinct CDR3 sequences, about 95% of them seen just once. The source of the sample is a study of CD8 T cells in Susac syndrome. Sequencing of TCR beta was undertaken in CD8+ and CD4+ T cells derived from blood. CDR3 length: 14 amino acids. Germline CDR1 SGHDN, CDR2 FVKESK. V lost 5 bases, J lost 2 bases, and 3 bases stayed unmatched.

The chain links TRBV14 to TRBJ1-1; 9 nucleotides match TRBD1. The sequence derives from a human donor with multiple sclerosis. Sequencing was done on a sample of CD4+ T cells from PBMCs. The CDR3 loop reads CASSFTGGNTEAFF. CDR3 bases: TGTGCCAGCAGCTTCACAGGGGGCAACACTGAAGCTTTCTTT.